The subject of this entry is one TCR beta chain. The antigen remains unidentified. The data belong to a study of response to subunit inactivated influenza vaccine. General study findings and limits: The authors proposed limited new T cell recruitment per seasonal influenza vaccination.

TCRdb processed the RT-PCR reads anew with MiXCR; each CDR3 protein has one entry. The table records about 540,000 distinct CDR3 sequences, roughly a quarter of them present only once. These sequences were also reported in another study, on T cells expressing NK-cell markers. This second study says: A 5'RACE template switching approach incorporating UMIs was used to make TCR beta cDNA.

The source was CD4+ T cells sorted from PBMCs, collected roughly 12 days after vaccination. The sequence was collected from a man aged 50-60 years who received an inactivated influenza vaccine.

The CDR3 loop reads CASSPQGEGNGYTF. The CDR3 DNA follows: TGTGCCAGCTCACCACAGGGAGAGGGGAATGGCTACACCTTC. This chain uses TRBV18 with TRBJ1-2, with D maybe TRBD1 (5 bases). Trimming removed 1 base at V and 6 bases at J, with 12 bases between. The germline V gene has CDR1 KGHSH and CDR2 LQKENI. The CDR3 is 14 residues long.